Below, 5 T cell receptor delta chains from the same sample are listed, as sequenced in a study of gamma-delta chains in newborns, infants, children. TCRdb reanalysed the reads via CATT. Of about 5,500 delta-chain clones in the sample, about 0.42% were seen once. The sample was blood. Source of these receptors: a child who was a newborn, infant or young child, either healthy, febrile or measles-vaccinated (not recorded which).

This clone was found a few times. A much larger clone sits a single nucleotide away, making a read error possible. This CDR3 is also generated by other DNA sequences in the sample. The V gene is TRDV2, the J gene TRDJ3; TRDD3 matches at 8 bases. The germline V gene encodes CDR1 GEAIGNYY and CDR2 EKD. With 3 bases clipped from V and 0 bases from J, the junction kept 6 bases outside the gene matches. The CDR3 runs to 18 residues. CDR3 bases: TGTGCCTGTGACCGTACCGGGGGATACTCCTGGGACACCCGACAGATGTTTTTC. This codes for CACDRTGGYSWDTRQMFF.

As concerns this clone: A read error may be the cause here, since a much bigger clone is one base away. This sample includes further DNA sequences coding for the same CDR3. The chain carries TRDV2 and TRDJ2; 8 bases map to TRDD3. With 3 bases clipped from V and 2 bases from J, the junction kept 7 bases outside the gene matches. Germline loops: CDR1 GEAIGNYY, CDR2 EKD. This CDR3 has 16 residues. This CDR3 is CACDVLGGTLTAQLFF. Here the CDR3 DNA reads TGTGCCTGTGACGTACTGGGGGGTACCTTGACAGCACAACTCTTCTTT.

The chain links TRDV2 to TRDJ3; 11 bases align to TRDD3. Unmatched junction bases numbered 11, after V lost 8 bases and J lost 0 bases. The CDR3 runs to 19 residues. Germline V gene data show CDR1 as GEAIGNYY and CDR2 as EKD. The CDR3 nucleotides are TGTGCCTTCGACACCTTACTGGGGGATAACTCCTGGGACACCCGACAGATGTTTTTC. Translated: CAFDTLLGDNSWDTRQMFF.

As to this clone: A far larger clone is off by one base, so a read error is likely. Other nucleotide sequences from this sample produce the same CDR3. This sequence joins TRDV2 and TRDJ3; 8 bases are a match to TRDD3. Germline-derived CDR1 and CDR2 are GEAIGNYY and EKD. The CDR3 contains 18 residues. CDR3 in amino acids: CACDTGGSSSWDTRQMFF. In DNA form, the CDR3 reads TGTGCCTGTGACACTGGGGGATCAAGCTCCTGGGACACCCGACAGATGTTCTTC.

Points on this clone: A far more abundant clone sits one base away, making this likely a read error. Other DNA sequences from this sample encode an identical CDR3 as well. The rearrangement uses TRDV2 and TRDJ3; TRDD3 is a possible D gene (5 bases). The V end was cut by 0 bases, the J end by 9 bases, with 23 bases between. The CDR3 sequence is 19 residues long. CDR1 is GEAIGNYY and CDR2 is EKD in the germline V gene. This chain's CDR3 is CACDTGVTGGPGRTRQMFF. Here the CDR3 DNA reads TGTGCCTGTGACACCGGGGTTACTGGTGGACCCGGCCGCACCCGACAGATGTTTTTC.